What follows are 9 T cell receptor beta chains derived from one specimen sequenced in a study of T cell changes during pregnancy in multiple sclerosis. Data came from immunoSEQ multiplex PCR; TCRdb stores just in-frame clones and leaves some out. In the table there are roughly 43,000 clones, about 92% of which are singletons. The specimen was CD4+ T cells from peripheral blood mononuclear cells, collected in the third trimester of pregnancy. The source of these receptors is a female donor with multiple sclerosis, enrolled in a pregnancy study.

V usage is TRBV27 and J usage is TRBJ1-1; weak D call: TRBD1 (5 bases). Germline V gene sequence: CDR1 MNHEY, CDR2 SMNVEV (reference sequence). The CDR3 consists of 14 residues. The V end lost 2 bases, the J end lost 2 bases, and 9 bases lay between the germline ends. For the CDR3, the DNA is TGTGCCAGCAGTTTAGGGGGGAGAAACACTGAAGCTTTCTTT. This gives the protein CASSLGGRNTEAFF.

This clone was seen a single time. The chain carries TRBV19 and TRBJ2-7, with 7 bases that match TRBD2. The CDR3 is made up of 14 amino acids. The germline gives CDR1 LNHDA, CDR2 SQIVND (reference sequence). V shed 6 bases, J shed 3 bases, and the junction held 8 bases outside the gene matches. The CDR3 bases are TGTGCCAGTAGGGGGAGGGACTCCTTCTACGAGCAGTACTTC. Translating it yields CASRGRDSFYEQYF.

V is TRBV2 and J is TRBJ2-2, with D perhaps TRBD1 (5 bases). This CDR3 comprises 17 residues. V lost 1 base and J lost 4, with 16 bases in between. CDR1 is SNHLY and CDR2 is FYNNEI in the germline V gene. This CDR3 is CASSEGLGRQGTGELFF. CDR3 sequence (DNA): TGTGCCAGCAGTGAAGGATTGGGCAGGCAGGGCACCGGGGAGCTGTTTTTT.

This clone was counted once. The chain uses TRBV7-2 and TRBJ1-2; maybe TRBD1 (5 bases). Germline loops: CDR1 SGHTA, CDR2 FQGNSA. The V end was cut by 4 bases, the J end by 5 bases, with 11 bases between. There are 13 residues in the CDR3. The CDR3 loop is CASSSQVRYGYTF. The DNA of the CDR3 is TGTGCCAGCAGCTCACAGGTTCGGTATGGCTACACCTTC.

The chain couples TRBV4-1 to TRBJ2-1, with D maybe TRBD2 (6 bases). The CDR3 consists of 18 residues. V lost 3 bases, J lost 5 bases, and 23 bases lay in between. CDR1 MGHRA and CDR2 YSYEKL come from the germline V gene. This CDR3 is CASSHPREHRGAHNEQFF. CDR3 nucleotides: TGCGCCAGCAGCCACCCTCGGGAGCATCGCGGGGCCCACAATGAGCAGTTCTTC.

This chain joins TRBV7-2 and TRBJ1-2; 8 bases are a match to TRBD1. Germline CDR1 is SGHTA and CDR2 is FQGNSA. This CDR3 region has 16 residues. J lost 7 bases, V lost 3 bases, and 13 bases had no gene match. The CDR3 DNA reads as TGTGCCAGCAGCTTTTTGGCAGGGGGCATTCCTGGTGGCTACACCTTC. It yields the protein CASSFLAGGIPGGYTF.

The CDR3 is CASSPRAGDTIDEQFF. The CDR3 DNA follows: TGTGCCAGCAGCCCAAGGGCGGGGGACACGATAGATGAGCAGTTCTTC. This rearrangement joins TRBV7-2 to TRBJ2-1; maybe TRBD2 (7 bases). The V gene's germline CDR1 is SGHTA and CDR2 FQGNSA. Trimming took off 5 bases at V and 8 bases at J, with 22 bases between the two ends. The CDR3 extends over 16 amino acids.

The chain is built from TRBV28 and TRBJ2-7; the D gene is possibly TRBD1 (7 bases). The germline gives CDR1 MDHEN, CDR2 SYDVKM. CDR3 length equals 14 residues. V lost 8 bases, J lost 0 bases, and 14 bases lay in between. The CDR3 sequence: CASRTGLNSYEQYF. The DNA of the CDR3 is TGTGCCAGCCGGACAGGACTAAACTCCTACGAGCAGTACTTC. The full variable domain, rest sourced from reference TRBV28 and TRBJ2-7, is DVKVTQSSRYLVKRTGEKVFLECVQDMDHENMFWYRQDPGLGLRLIYFSYDVKMKEKGDIPEGYSVSREKKERFSLILESASTNQTSMYLCASRTGLNSYEQYFGPGTRLTVT.

This chain joins TRBV7-8 and TRBJ1-1; weak D call: TRBD1 (5 bases). The V gene lost 1 base and the J gene lost 3 bases, with 18 bases spanning the gap. Germline assignment: CDR1 SGHVS and CDR2 FQNEAQ. The CDR3 contains 17 residues. The CDR3: CASSLVVRDFGDTEAFF. As DNA, the CDR3 is TGTGCCAGCAGCTTAGTTGTCAGGGATTTTGGAGACACTGAAGCTTTCTTT. The full variable domain, its missing parts supplied by reference TRBV7-8 and TRBJ1-1, is GAGVSQSPRYKVAKRGQDVALRCDPISGHVSLFWYQQALGQGPEFLTYFQNEAQLDKSGLPSDRFFAERPEGSVSTLKIQRTQQEDSAVYLCASSLVVRDFGDTEAFFGQGTRLTVV.